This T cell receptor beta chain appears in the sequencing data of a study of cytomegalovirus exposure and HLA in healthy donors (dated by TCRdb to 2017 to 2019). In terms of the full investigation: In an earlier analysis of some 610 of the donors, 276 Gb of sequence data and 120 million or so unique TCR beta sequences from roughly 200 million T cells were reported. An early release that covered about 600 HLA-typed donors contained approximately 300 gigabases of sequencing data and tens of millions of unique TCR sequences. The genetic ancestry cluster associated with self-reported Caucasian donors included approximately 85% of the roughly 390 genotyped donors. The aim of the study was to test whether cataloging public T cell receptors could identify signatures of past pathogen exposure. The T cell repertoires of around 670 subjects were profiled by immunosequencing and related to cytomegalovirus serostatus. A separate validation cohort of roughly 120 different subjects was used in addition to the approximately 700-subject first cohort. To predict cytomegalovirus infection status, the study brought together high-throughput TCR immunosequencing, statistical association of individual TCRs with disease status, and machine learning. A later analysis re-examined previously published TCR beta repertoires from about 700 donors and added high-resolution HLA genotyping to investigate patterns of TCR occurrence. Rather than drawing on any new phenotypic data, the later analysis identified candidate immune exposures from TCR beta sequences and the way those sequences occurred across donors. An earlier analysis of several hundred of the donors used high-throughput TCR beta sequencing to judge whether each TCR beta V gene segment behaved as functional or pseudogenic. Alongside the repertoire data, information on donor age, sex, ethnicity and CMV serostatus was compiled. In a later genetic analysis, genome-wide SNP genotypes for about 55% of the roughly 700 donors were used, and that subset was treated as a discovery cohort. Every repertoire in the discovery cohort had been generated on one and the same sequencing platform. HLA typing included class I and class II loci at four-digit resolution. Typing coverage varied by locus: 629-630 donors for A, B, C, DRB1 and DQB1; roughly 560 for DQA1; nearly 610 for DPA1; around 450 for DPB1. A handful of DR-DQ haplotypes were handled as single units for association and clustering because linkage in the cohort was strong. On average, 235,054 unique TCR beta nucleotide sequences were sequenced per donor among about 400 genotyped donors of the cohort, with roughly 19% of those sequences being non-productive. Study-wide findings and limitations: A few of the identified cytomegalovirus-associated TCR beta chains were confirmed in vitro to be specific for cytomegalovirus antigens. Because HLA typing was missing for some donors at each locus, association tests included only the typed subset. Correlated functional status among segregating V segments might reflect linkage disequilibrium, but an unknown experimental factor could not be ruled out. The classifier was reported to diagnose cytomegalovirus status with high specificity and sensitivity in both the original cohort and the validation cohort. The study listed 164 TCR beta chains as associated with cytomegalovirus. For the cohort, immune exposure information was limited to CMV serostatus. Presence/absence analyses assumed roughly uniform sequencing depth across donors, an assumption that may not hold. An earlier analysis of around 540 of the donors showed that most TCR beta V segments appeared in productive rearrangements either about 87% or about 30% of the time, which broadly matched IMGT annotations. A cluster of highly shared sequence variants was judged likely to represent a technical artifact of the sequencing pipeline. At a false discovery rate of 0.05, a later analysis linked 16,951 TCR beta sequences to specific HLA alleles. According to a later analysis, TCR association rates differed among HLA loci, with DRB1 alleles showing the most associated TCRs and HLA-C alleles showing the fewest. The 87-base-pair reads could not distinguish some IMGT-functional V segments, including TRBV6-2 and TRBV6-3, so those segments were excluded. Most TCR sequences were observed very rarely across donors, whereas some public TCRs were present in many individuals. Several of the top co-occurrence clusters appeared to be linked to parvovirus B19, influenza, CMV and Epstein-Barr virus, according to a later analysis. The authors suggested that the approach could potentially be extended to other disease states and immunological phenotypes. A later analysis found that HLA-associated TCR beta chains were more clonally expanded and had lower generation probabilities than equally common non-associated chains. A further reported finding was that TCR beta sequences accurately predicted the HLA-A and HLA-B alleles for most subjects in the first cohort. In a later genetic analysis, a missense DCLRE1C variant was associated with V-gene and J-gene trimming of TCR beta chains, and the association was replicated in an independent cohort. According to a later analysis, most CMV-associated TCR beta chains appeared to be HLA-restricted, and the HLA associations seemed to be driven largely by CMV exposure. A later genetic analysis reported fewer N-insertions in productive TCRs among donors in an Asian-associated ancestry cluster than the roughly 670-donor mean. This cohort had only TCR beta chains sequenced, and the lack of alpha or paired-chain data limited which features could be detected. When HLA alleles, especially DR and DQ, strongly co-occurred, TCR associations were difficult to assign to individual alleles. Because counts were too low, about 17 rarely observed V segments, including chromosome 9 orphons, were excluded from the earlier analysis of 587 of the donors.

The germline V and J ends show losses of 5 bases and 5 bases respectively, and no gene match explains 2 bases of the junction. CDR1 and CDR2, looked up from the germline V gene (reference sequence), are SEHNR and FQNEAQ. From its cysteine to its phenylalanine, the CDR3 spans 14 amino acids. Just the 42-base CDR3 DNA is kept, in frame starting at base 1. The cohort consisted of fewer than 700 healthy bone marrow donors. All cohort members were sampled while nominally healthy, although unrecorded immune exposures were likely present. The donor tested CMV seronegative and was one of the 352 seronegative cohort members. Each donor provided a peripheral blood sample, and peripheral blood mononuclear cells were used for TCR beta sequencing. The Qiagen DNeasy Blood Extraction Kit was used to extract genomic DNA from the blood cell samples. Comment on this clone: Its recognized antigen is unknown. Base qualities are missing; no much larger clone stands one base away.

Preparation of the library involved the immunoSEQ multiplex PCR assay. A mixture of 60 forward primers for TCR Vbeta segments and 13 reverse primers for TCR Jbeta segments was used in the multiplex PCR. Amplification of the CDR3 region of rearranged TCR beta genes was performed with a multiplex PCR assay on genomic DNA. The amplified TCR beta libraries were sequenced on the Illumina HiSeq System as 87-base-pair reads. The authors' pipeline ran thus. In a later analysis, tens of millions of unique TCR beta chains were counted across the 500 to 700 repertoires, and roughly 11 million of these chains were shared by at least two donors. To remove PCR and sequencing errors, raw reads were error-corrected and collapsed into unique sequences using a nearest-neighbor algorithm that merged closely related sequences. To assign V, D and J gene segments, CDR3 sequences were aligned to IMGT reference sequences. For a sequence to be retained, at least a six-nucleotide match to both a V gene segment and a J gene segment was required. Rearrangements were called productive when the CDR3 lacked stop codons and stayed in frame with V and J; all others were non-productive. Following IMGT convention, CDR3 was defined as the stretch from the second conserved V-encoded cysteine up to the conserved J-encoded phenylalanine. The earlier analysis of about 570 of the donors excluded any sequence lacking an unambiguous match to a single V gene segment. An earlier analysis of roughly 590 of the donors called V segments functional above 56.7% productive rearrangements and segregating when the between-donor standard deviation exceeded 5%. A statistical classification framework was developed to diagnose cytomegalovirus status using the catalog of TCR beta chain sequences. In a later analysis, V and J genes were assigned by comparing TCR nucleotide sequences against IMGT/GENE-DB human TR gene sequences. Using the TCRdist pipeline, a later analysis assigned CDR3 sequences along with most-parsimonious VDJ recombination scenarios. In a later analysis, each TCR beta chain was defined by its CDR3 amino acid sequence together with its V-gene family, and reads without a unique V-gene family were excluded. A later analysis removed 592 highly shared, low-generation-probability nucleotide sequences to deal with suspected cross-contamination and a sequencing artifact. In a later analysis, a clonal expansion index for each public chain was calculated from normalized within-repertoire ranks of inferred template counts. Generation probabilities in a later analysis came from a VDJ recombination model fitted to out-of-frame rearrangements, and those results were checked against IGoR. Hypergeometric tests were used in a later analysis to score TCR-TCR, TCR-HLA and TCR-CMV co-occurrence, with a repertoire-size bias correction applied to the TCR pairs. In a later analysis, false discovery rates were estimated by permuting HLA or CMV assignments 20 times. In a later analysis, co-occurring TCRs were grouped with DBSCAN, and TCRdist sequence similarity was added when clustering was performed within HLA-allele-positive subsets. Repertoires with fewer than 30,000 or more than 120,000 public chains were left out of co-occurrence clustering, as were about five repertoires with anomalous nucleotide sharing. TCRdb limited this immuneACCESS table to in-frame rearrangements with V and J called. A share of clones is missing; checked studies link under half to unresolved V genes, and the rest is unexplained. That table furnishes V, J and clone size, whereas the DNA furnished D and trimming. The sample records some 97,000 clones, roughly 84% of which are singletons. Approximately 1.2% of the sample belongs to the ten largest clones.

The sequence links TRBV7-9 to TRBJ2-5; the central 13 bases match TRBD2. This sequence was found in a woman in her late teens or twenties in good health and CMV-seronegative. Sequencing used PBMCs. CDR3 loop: CASSPTSGGETQYF. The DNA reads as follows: TGTGCCAGCAGCCCGACTAGCGGGGGGGAGACCCAGTACTTC.